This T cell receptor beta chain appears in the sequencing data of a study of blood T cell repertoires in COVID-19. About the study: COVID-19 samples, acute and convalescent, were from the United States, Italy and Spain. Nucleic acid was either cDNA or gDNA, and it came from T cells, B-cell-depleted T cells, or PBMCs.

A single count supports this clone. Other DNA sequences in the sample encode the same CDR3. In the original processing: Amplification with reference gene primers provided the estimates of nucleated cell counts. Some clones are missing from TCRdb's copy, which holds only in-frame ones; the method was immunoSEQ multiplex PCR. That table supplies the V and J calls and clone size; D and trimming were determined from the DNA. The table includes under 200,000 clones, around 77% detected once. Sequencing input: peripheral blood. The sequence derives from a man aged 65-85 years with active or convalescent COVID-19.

CDR3 sequence: CASSPGQGRTDTQYF. The CDR3 nucleotides are TGTGCCAGCAGCCCGGGGCAGGGGCGCACAGATACGCAGTATTTT. This rearrangement joins TRBV7-2 to TRBJ2-3; D might be TRBD1 (6 bases). The germline V and J ends were trimmed by 5 bases and 1 base, with 13 bases remaining between them. CDR1 and CDR2 from the germline V gene are SGHTA and FQGNSA. The CDR3 sequence is 15 residues long.